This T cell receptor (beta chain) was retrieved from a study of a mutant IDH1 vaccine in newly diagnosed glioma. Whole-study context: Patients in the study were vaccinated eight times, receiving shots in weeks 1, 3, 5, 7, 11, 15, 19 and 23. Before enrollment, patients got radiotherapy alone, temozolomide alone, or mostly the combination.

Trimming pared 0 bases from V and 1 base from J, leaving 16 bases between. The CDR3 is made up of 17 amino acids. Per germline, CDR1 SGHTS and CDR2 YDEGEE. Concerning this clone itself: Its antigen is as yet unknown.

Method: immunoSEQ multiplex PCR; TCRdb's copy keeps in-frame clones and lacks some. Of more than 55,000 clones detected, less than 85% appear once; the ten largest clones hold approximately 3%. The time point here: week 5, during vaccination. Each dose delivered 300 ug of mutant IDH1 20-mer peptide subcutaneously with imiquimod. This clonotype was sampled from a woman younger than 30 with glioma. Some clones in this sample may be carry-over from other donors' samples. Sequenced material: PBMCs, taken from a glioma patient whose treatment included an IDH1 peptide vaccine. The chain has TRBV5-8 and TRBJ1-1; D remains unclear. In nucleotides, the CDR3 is TGTGCCAGCAGCTTGGGACCCCCGGGGAGAGAGAACACTGAAGCTTTCTTT. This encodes CASSLGPPGRENTEAFF.